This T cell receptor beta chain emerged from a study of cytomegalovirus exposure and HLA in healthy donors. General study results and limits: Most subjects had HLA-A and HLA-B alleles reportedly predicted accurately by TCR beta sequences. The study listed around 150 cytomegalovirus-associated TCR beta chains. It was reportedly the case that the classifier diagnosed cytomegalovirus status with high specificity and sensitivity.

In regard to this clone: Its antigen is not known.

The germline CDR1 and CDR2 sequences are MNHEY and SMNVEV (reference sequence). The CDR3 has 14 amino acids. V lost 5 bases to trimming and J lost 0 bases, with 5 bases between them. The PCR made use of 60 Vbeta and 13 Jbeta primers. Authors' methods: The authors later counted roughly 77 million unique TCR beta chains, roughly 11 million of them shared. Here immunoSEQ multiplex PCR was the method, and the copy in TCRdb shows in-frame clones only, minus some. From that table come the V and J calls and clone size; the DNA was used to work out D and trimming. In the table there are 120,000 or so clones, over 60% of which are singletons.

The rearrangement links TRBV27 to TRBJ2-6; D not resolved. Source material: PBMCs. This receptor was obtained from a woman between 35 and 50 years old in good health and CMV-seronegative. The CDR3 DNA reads TGTGCCAGCAGTCTTAGCTCTGGGGCCAACGTCCTGACTTTC. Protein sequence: CASSLSSGANVLTF.